The clone carrying this TCR beta chain was observed a few times. Generated by immunoSEQ multiplex PCR, the TCRdb table keeps only in-frame clones and is missing some. The table has about 960,000 clones, 60% to 85% seen once. CDR1 is KGHSH, CDR2 LQKENI, per germline. The V gene lost 3 bases and the J gene lost 3 bases, with 8 bases spanning the gap. CDR3 length equals 13 residues. These data come from a study of shared clonotypes between healthy human individuals. Study in general: Aged 18 to 49, the donors were a couple of women and a few men.

The source material was memory CD4+ T cells sorted from blood. Subset described: CD45RA-negative fraction. The sequence was obtained from a man younger than 35 in good health. V and J are TRBV18 and TRBJ2-5; unclear D gene. The CDR3 bases are TGTGCCAGCTCACCGCAGGAGAAAGAGACCCAGTACTTC. It yields the protein CASSPQEKETQYF.